The sequence of this T cell receptor beta chain was determined in a study of shared clonotypes between healthy human individuals. The protocol was immunoSEQ multiplex PCR, while the TCRdb copy is restricted to in-frame clones and leaves out a portion. Of millions of clones listed, approximately 94% are singletons. Sequencing was carried out using naive CD4+ T cells sorted from blood. Described subset: CD45RA+ positively selected. This sequence was found in a man between 18 and 35 years old in good health.

In nucleotides, the CDR3 is TGTGCCAGCAGTGAACGGAGCTATGGCTACACCTTC. Protein: CASSERSYGYTF. The genes are TRBV2 and TRBJ1-2; the D is unclear. The ends were cut back, 2 bases at V and 4 bases at J, with 5 bases in the middle. CDR3 length equals 12 residues. The germline gives CDR1 SNHLY, CDR2 FYNNEI.